This entry lists 21 T cell receptor beta chains sequenced from one sample in a study of identical twins. From the 5' RACE reads, TCRdb called clonotypes with MiXCR, one entry per CDR3 protein. This table holds roughly 350,000 distinct CDR3 sequences, approximately 10% found once. Sequences were obtained from naive T cells sorted from blood. Receptors originate from a woman aged 45-59 years in good health.

This clonotype was recorded a few times. This chain joins TRBV7-3 and TRBJ2-3; no clear D gene. The V gene's germline CDR1 is SGHTA and CDR2 FQGTGA. The CDR3 is 16 amino acids. Trimming shortened V by 2 bases and J by 0 bases, and 12 bases separated the two germline ends. The CDR3 DNA is TGTGCCAGCAGCTTAGGGCGGCGTGCTAGCACAGATACGCAGTATTTT. Translation: CASSLGRRASTDTQYF. The full variable domain, with the rest looked up from reference TRBV7-3 and TRBJ2-3, is GAGVSQTPSNKVTEKGKYVELRCDPISGHTALYWYRQSLGQGPEFLIYFQGTGAADDSGLPNDRFFAVRPEGSVSTLKIQRTERGDSAVYLCASSLGRRASTDTQYFGPGTRLTVL.

There are many counts of this clonotype. V and J are TRBV20-1 and TRBJ1-5; 8 nucleotides line up with TRBD1. CDR1 is DFQATT, CDR2 SNEGSKA, per germline (reference sequence). The CDR3 length is 13 residues. The ends lost 3 bases at V and 5 bases at J; junction bases unmatched: 3. CDR3 region: CSARLTGDQPQHF. The CDR3 DNA reads TGCAGTGCTAGGTTGACAGGGGATCAGCCCCAGCATTTT.

The table lists this clonotype with many counts. The chain couples TRBV12-3 or TRBV12-4 to TRBJ2-1; 10 nucleotides line up with TRBD2. Unmatched junction bases numbered 15, after V lost 3 bases and J lost 10 bases. The CDR3 runs 17 residues. CDR3 sequence (DNA): TGTGCCAGCAGTTTCCCTGTTAGCGGGAGGTTCCTTGGGGAGCAGTTCTTC. This sequence encodes CASSFPVSGRFLGEQFF.

About this clonotype itself: A much more abundant neighbour one base away suggests this may be a read error. The V and J genes are TRBV4-1 and TRBJ1-1; no definite D call. The CDR3 totals 16 residues. Trimming removed 11 bases from V and 0 bases from J, with 22 bases in between. Per the germline V gene, CDR1 is MGHRA and CDR2 is YSYEKL. The CDR3 DNA reads TGCGCCTGTGGGGAGATACAGCGGGCTATGAACACTGAAGCTTTCTTT. The encoded protein is CACGEIQRAMNTEAFF.

There are many counts of this clonotype. The gene calls are TRBV20-1 and TRBJ2-3; D gene ambiguous. Trimming took off 7 bases at V and 0 bases at J, with 11 bases between the two ends. The CDR3 loop spans 13 amino acids. CDR1 is DFQATT and CDR2 is SNEGSKA in the germline V gene (reference sequence). In DNA form, the CDR3 reads TGCAGTGTTGGGTGGCAAAGCACAGATACGCAGTATTTT. This codes for CSVGWQSTDTQYF.

This clonotype has a handful of counts. The V gene is TRBV5-5, the J gene TRBJ2-1; D perhaps matches TRBD1 (6 bases). CDR1 is SGHKS and CDR2 is YYEKEE in the germline V gene (reference sequence). Trimming cost V 2 bases and J 7 bases, with 16 bases left between them. This CDR3 has 15 amino acids. CDR3 nucleotide sequence: TGTGCCAGCAGCTTATTACAGGGACGAGGGAATGAGCAGTTCTTC. This sequence encodes CASSLLQGRGNEQFF.

The V gene is TRBV24-1, the J gene TRBJ2-7; tentatively, D is TRBD2 (6 bases). Germline CDR1 is KGHDR and CDR2 is SFDVKD. The CDR3 consists of 12 residues. Deletions cut 9 bases from V and 3 bases from J, with 11 bases between. The CDR3 sequence: CATDRLVYEQYF. The CDR3 bases are TGTGCCACCGACAGACTAGTCTACGAGCAGTACTTC.

There are many counts of this clonotype. The chain uses TRBV6-5 and TRBJ2-3; TRBD2 matches 9 bases. CDR3 length: 16 amino acids. Trimming removed 1 base from V and 2 bases from J; junction bases left unmatched: 4. The germline gives CDR1 MNHEY, CDR2 SVGAGI. The CDR3 coding sequence is TGTGCCAGCAGTTACTTGACTAGCGGCCACACAGATACGCAGTATTTT. Its translation is CASSYLTSGHTDTQYF.

The chain is built from TRBV11-2 and TRBJ2-5; D might be TRBD2 (5 bases). This CDR3 spans 15 amino acids. V was pared by 1 base and J by 4 bases, with 13 bases between. The germline CDR1 and CDR2 sequences are SGHAT and FQNNGV. The CDR3 DNA sequence: TGTGCCAGCAGCTTAGGGGGAGTCCGATCAGAGACCCAGTACTTC. Translating gives CASSLGGVRSETQYF.

This rearrangement joins TRBV12-3 or TRBV12-4 to TRBJ2-1, with D maybe TRBD1 (5 bases). V lost 4 bases, J lost 7 bases, and 11 bases lay in between. This CDR3 region has 13 residues. The CDR3 DNA follows: TGTGCCAGCAGTTACACTCCAGGGAATGAGCAGTTCTTC. Translated, it gives CASSYTPGNEQFF.

This clonotype has more than one count but fewer than ten. The V and J genes are TRBV12-3 or TRBV12-4 and TRBJ1-1; D is unclear. The CDR3 extends over 13 amino acids. V was clipped by 7 bases and J by 6 bases, with 15 bases between them. CDR3 amino acids: CASTFTQTSEAFF. The CDR3 DNA reads as TGTGCCAGCACCTTCACCCAAACATCTGAAGCTTTCTTT.

The sample holds many counts of this clonotype. V usage is TRBV6-2 or TRBV6-3 and J usage is TRBJ2-1; 13 bases map to TRBD2. Per germline, CDR1 MNHEY and CDR2 SVGEGT. Unmatched junction bases numbered 6, after V lost 0 bases and J lost 7 bases. CDR3 length: 17 residues. The CDR3 is CASSYSLGLAGANEQFF. The CDR3 DNA is TGTGCCAGCAGTTACTCTCTCGGACTAGCGGGAGCAAATGAGCAGTTCTTC.

The table lists this clonotype with many counts. The J gene is TRBJ2-3, the V gene TRBV5-1; D is undetermined. This CDR3 contains 14 residues. The V end lost 0 bases, the J end lost 5 bases, and 10 bases lay between the germline ends. Germline V gene lookup returns CDR1 SGHRS and CDR2 YFSETQ. DNA of the CDR3: TGCGCCAGCAGCTTGGAAGGGATGGGAGATACGCAGTATTTT. The encoded protein is CASSLEGMGDTQYF.

A few counts support this clonotype. This chain connects TRBV2 to TRBJ2-3, with D uncertain. CDR3 length: 14 amino acids. Trimming pared 2 bases from V and 0 bases from J, leaving 6 bases between. In germline, CDR1 is SNHLY, CDR2 FYNNEI. CDR3 amino acids: CASSEFFSTDTQYF. DNA for the CDR3: TGTGCCAGCAGTGAATTTTTTAGCACAGATACGCAGTATTTT. Looking up the rest from reference TRBV2 and TRBJ2-3 gives the full variable domain: EPEVTQTPSHQVTQMGQEVILRCVPISNHLYFYWYRQILGQKVEFLVSFYNNEISEKSEIFDDQFSVERPDGSNFTLKIRSTKLEDSAMYFCASSEFFSTDTQYFGPGTRLTVL.

This chain joins TRBV10-3 and TRBJ2-7; no definite D call. V gave up 5 bases and J gave up 3 bases, with 8 bases separating them. The V gene's germline CDR1 is ENHRY and CDR2 SYGVKD. This CDR3 spans 12 amino acids. CDR3 residues: CAISKSIYEQYF. The CDR3 coding sequence is TGTGCCATCAGTAAATCCATCTACGAGCAGTACTTC.

The chain joins TRBV7-3 to TRBJ2-3; 10 nucleotides agree with TRBD2. V lost 6 bases and J lost 4; bases outside the gene matches: 7. CDR3 size: 15 residues. Looked up from germline, CDR1 is SGHTA and CDR2 is FQGTGA. CDR3 amino acids: CASRAGGPLADTQYF. DNA of the CDR3: TGTGCCAGCAGAGCGGGAGGGCCTTTGGCAGATACGCAGTATTTT. Combining the CDR3 with reference TRBV7-3 and TRBJ2-3 gives the whole variable domain GAGVSQTPSNKVTEKGKYVELRCDPISGHTALYWYRQSLGQGPEFLIYFQGTGAADDSGLPNDRFFAVRPEGSVSTLKIQRTERGDSAVYLCASRAGGPLADTQYFGPGTRLTVL.

This rearrangement joins TRBV4-1 to TRBJ2-7; no clear D. The CDR3 loop spans 16 amino acids. V lost 1 base and J lost 0, with 13 bases in between. CDR1 and CDR2 (germline): MGHRA, YSYEKL. This CDR3 is CASSQGGWTVSYEQYF. In nucleotides, the CDR3 is TGCGCCAGCAGCCAAGGGGGATGGACGGTCTCCTACGAGCAGTACTTC.

This clonotype has ten or more counts. The chain has TRBV5-1 and TRBJ2-1; 13 bases fit TRBD2. J was trimmed by 4 bases and V by 5 bases; bases with no gene match: 6. The CDR3 is 16 amino acids. CDR1 and CDR2 (germline): SGHRS, YFSETQ. This chain's CDR3 is CASSPLAGGSYNEQFF. In nucleotides, the CDR3 is TGCGCCAGCAGTCCACTAGCGGGAGGGTCTTACAATGAGCAGTTCTTC. Using reference TRBV5-1 and TRBJ2-1 for the parts outside the CDR3, the full variable domain is KAGVTQTPRYLIKTRGQQVTLSCSPISGHRSVSWYQQTPGQGLQFLFEYFSETQRNKGNFPGRFSGRQFSNSRSEMNVSTLELGDSALYLCASSPLAGGSYNEQFFGPGTRLTVL.

The chain uses TRBV7-2 and TRBJ1-6, with 7 bases lining up with TRBD1. The length of the CDR3 is 15 residues. Trimming took 5 bases from V and 5 from J; bases not matched to a gene: 6. Germline values: CDR1 SGHTA, CDR2 FQGNSA. The CDR3 DNA is TGTGCCAGCAGCCTGACAGGGACAAATAATTCACCCCTCCACTTT. Its translation: CASSLTGTNNSPLHF.

This clonotype was counted between two and nine times. This chain joins TRBV11-3 and TRBJ1-1; 8 bases map to TRBD1. V was pared by 5 bases and J by 6 bases, with 14 bases of the junction left unmatched. Germline V gene lookup returns CDR1 SGHNT and CDR2 YENEEA. The CDR3 is 16 amino acids. The CDR3 spells CASSPTPSDRAPEAFF. Written as DNA, the CDR3 is TGTGCCAGCAGCCCAACCCCGTCGGACAGGGCACCTGAAGCTTTCTTT.

The chain carries TRBV20-1 and TRBJ2-3, with 10 positions matching TRBD2. The V gene's germline CDR1 is DFQATT and CDR2 SNEGSKA (reference sequence). V was clipped by 6 bases and J by 0 bases; unmatched bases: 12. CDR3 length: 17 amino acids. CDR3 residues: CSAGGAGGPESTDTQYF. CDR3 in DNA: TGCAGTGCGGGAGGAGCGGGAGGGCCCGAGAGCACAGATACGCAGTATTTT.